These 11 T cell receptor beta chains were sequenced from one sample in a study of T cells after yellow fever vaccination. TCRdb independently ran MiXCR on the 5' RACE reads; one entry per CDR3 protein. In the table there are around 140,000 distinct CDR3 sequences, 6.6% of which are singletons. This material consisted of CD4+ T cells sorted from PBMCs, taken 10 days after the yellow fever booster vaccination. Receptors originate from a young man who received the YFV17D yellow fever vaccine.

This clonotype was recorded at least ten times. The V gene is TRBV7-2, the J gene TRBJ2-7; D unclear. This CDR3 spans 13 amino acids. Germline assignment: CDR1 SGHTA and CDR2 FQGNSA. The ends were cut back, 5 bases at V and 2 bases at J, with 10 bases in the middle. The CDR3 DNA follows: TGTGCCAGCAGCCGAAGCGACCCCTACGAGCAGTACTTC. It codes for CASSRSDPYEQYF. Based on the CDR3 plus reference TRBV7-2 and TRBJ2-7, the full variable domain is GAGVSQSPSNKVTEKGKDVELRCDPISGHTALYWYRQSLGQGLEFLIYFQGNSAPDKSGLPSDRFSAERTGGSVSTLTIQRTQQEDSAVYLCASSRSDPYEQYFGPGTRLTVT.

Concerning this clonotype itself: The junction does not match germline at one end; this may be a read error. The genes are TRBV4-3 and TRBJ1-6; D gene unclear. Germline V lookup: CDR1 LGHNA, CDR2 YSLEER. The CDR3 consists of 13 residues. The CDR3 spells CARSRDVLQPLHF. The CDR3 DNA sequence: TGCGCCAGGAGCCGCGACGTTTTGCAACCCCTCCACTTT.

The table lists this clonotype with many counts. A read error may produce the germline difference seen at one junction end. CDR3 in DNA: TGTGCCAGCAGCTTTCGTCCGGGGAACACTGAAGCCTTCTTT. Encoded protein: CASSFRPGNTEAFF. The gene calls are TRBV11-2 and TRBJ1-1; D is unresolved. Germline assignment: CDR1 SGHAT and CDR2 FQNNGV. The CDR3 has 14 residues.

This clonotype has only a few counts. The CDR3 nucleotides are TGTGCCAGCACTCAAGGCAACAGGGGGCCGGCTAATGAAAAACTGTTTTTT. Its protein is CASTQGNRGPANEKLFF. V is TRBV12-3 or TRBV12-4 and J is TRBJ1-4; TRBD1 aligns across 9 bases. After removal of 7 bases from V and 3 bases from J, the junction contained 12 bases not matched to a gene. CDR3 length: 17 amino acids.

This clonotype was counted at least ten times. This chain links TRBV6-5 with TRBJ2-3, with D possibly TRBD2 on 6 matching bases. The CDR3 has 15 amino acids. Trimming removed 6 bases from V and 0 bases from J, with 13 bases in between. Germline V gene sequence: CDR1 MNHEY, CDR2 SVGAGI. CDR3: CASRYGSTSTDTQYF. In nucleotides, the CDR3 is TGTGCCAGCAGATACGGGAGTACTAGCACAGATACGCAGTATTTT.

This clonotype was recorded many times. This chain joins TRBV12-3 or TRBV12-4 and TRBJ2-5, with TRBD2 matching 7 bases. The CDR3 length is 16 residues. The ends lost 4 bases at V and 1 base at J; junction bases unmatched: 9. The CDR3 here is CASSSPGAGLQETQYF. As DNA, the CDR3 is TGTGCCAGCAGTTCCCCCGGAGCGGGGCTCCAAGAGACCCAGTACTTC.

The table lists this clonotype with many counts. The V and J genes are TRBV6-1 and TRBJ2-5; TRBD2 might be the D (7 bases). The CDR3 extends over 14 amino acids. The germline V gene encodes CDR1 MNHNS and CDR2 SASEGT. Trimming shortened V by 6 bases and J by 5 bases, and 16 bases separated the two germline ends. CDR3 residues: CASRGMGGGETQYF. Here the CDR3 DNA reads TGTGCCAGCAGGGGCATGGGAGGGGGGGAGACCCAGTACTTC.

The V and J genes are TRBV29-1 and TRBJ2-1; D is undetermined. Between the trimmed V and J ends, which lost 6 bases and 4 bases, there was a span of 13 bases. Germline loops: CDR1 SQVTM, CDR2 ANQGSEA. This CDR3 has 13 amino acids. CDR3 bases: TGCAGCGTCGTGGAAGACGGATACAATGAGCAGTTCTTC. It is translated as CSVVEDGYNEQFF.

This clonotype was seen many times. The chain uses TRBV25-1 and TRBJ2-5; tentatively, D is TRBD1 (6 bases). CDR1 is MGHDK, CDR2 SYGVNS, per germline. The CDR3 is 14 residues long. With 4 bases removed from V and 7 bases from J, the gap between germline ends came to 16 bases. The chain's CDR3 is CASSAYDRQGTQYF. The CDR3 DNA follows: TGTGCCAGCAGTGCCTACGACAGGCAGGGGACCCAGTACTTC. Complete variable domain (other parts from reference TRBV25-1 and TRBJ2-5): EADIYQTPRYLVIGTGKKITLECSQTMGHDKMYWYQQDPGMELHLIHYSYGVNSTEKGDLSSESTVSRIRTEHFPLTLESARPSHTSQYLCASSAYDRQGTQYFGPGTRLLVL.

CDR3 DNA: TGCGCCAGCAGCCAATATTGGGCAGCAAATCAGCCCCAGCATTTT. As protein: CASSQYWAANQPQHF. The chain has TRBV4-3 and TRBJ1-5; D not resolved. Trimming removed 2 bases at V and 4 bases at J, with 12 bases between. Germline V gives CDR1 LGHNA, CDR2 YSLEER. CDR3 size: 15 residues.

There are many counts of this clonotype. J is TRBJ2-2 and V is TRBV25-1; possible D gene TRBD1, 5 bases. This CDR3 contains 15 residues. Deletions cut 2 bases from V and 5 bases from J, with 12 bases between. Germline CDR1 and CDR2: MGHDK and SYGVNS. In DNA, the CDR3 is TGTGCCAGCAGTGAACAGGGTTTATCAACCGGGGAGCTGTTTTTT. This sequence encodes CASSEQGLSTGELFF.